This T cell receptor beta chain is drawn from a study of shared clonotypes between healthy human individuals. Study-level background: The study enrolled two women and three men aged 18 to 49. Used for every donor were three CD4 naive, three CD4 memory, two CD8 naive and one CD8 memory plate.

This clone was recorded a few times. Additional DNA sequences in this sample encode the identical CDR3. Germline V gene lookup returns CDR1 SNHLY and CDR2 FYNNEI. V shed 6 bases and J shed 5 bases, with 13 bases lying between them. CDR3 length: 14 amino acids. Source study methods: ImmunoSEQ output lacked quality scores and full-length reads, limiting matched filtering. The protocol was immunoSEQ multiplex PCR, while the TCRdb copy is restricted to in-frame clones and leaves out a portion. That table gives V, J and clone size, and the DNA gave D and trimming. The sample yields about 1 million clones, more than 65% seen once. CD4+ cells were split into CD45RA+ naive and CD45RA-negative memory subsets.

The rearrangement links TRBV2 to TRBJ1-4; TRBD1 is a possible D gene (6 bases). The sample comprised memory CD4+ T cells sorted from blood. Indicated subset: CD45RA-negative fraction. The sequence was obtained from a man between 18 and 29 years old in good health. As DNA, the CDR3 is TGTGCCAGCAGGGCAGACAGGTCCAATGAAAAACTGTTTTTT. This gives the protein CASRADRSNEKLFF.